The TCR beta chain described here comes from a study of identifying expanded T cells in peripheral blood. A note on this clone: The antigen is undetermined.

Trimming removed 0 bases at V and 1 base at J, with 10 bases between. Germline assignment: CDR1 SGHRS and CDR2 YFSETQ. The CDR3 consists of 15 residues. Study results and caveats: Roughly two-week clone count variance significantly increased as total template count grew. About 1.3 clones differed between technical replicates, versus around 15 and 19 over time.

Clones were sequenced by immunoSEQ multiplex PCR, and TCRdb holds only the in-frame ones, with some missing. Among about 100,000 clones listed, approximately 89% were seen once. The origin of this receptor is a person aged 18 to 75 in good health. The material sequenced was blood. The chain joins TRBV5-1 to TRBJ1-1; D gene unclear. CDR3 DNA sequence: TGCGCCAGCAGCTTGGCCGGGCAGTCGAACACTGAAGCTTTCTTT. Residues: CASSLAGQSNTEAFF.